This T cell receptor (beta chain) appears in the sequencing data of a study of cytomegalovirus exposure and HLA in healthy donors. Notes on the study in general: Follow-up analysis later connected one missense variant in DCLRE1C with trimming of TCR beta V- and J-genes. Association with HLA alleles at 0.05 false discovery rate was found for 15,000 to 20,000 TCR beta sequences in a later analysis.

Worth noting for this clone: The target antigen is unknown.

V shed 4 bases, J shed 2 bases, and the junction held 6 bases outside the gene matches. The CDR3 is 16 amino acids. Germline V gene sequence: CDR1 SGHTA, CDR2 FQGTGA. The PCR made use of 60 Vbeta and 13 Jbeta primers. Original handling: It was a later analysis that counted tens of millions of unique TCR beta chains, of which 8.5 million to 12 million were shared. Sequenced by immunoSEQ multiplex PCR; TCRdb stores in-frame clones only, minus some. V and J calls plus clone size are reproduced from that table; the DNA served to infer D and trimming. This table holds about 140,000 clones. The sequencing sample was made of PBMCs. V is TRBV7-3 and J is TRBJ2-3; TRBD2 aligns across 10 bases. The clonotype was recovered from a woman aged 18-35 years in good health and CMV-seronegative. CDR3: CASSSPLAGATDTQYF. For the CDR3, the DNA is TGTGCCAGCAGCTCCCCTCTAGCGGGAGCCACAGATACGCAGTATTTT. Full variable domain (rest looked up from reference TRBV7-3 and TRBJ2-3): GAGVSQTPSNKVTEKGKYVELRCDPISGHTALYWYRQSLGQGPEFLIYFQGTGAADDSGLPNDRFFAVRPEGSVSTLKIQRTERGDSAVYLCASSSPLAGATDTQYFGPGTRLTVL.